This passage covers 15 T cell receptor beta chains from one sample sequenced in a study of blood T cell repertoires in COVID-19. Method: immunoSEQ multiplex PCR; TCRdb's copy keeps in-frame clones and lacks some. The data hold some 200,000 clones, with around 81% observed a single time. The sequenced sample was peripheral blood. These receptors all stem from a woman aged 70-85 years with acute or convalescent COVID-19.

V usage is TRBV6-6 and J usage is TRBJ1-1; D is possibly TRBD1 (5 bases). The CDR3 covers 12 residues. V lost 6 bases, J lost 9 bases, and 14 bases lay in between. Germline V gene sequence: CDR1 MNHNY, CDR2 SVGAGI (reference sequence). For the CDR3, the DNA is TGTGCCAGCAGCGCCCCCGGACAACAAGCTTTCTTT. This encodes CASSAPGQQAFF.

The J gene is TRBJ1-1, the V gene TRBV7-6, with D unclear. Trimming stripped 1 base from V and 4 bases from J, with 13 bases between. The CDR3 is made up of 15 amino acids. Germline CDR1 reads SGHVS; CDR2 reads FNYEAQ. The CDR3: CASSLVPGVGTEAFF. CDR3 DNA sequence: TGTGCCAGCAGCTTAGTACCCGGGGTGGGCACTGAAGCTTTCTTT.

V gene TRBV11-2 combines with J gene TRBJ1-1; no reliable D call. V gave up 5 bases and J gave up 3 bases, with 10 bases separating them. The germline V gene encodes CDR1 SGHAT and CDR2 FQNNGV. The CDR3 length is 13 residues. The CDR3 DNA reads TGTGCCAGCAGCGTCGGACTCGACACTGAAGCTTTCTTT. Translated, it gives CASSVGLDTEAFF.

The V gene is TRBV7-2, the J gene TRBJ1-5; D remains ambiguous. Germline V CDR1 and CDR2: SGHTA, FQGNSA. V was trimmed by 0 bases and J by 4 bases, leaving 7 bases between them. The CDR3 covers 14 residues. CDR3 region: CASSLARQNQPQHF. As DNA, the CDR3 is TGTGCCAGCAGCTTAGCGAGGCAGAATCAGCCCCAGCATTTT. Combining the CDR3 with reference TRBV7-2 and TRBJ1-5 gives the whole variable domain GAGVSQSPSNKVTEKGKDVELRCDPISGHTALYWYRQSLGQGLEFLIYFQGNSAPDKSGLPSDRFSAERTGGSVSTLTIQRTQQEDSAVYLCASSLARQNQPQHFGDGTRLSIL.

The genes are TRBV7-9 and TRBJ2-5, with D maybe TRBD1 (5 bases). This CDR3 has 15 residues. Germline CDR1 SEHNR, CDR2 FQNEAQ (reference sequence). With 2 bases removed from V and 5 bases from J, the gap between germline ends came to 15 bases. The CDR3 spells CASSLNFQGGETQYF. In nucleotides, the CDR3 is TGTGCCAGCAGCTTAAACTTTCAGGGTGGCGAGACCCAGTACTTC.

The CDR3 reads CASSVGVAPNTGELFF. The CDR3 region has the DNA TGTGCCAGCAGCGTAGGTGTAGCACCGAACACCGGGGAGCTGTTTTTT. V usage is TRBV9 and J usage is TRBJ2-2; no reliable D call. Germline CDR1 is SGDLS and CDR2 is YYNGEE. The CDR3 covers 16 residues. The V and J ends lost 0 bases and 0 bases respectively, with 9 bases between them.

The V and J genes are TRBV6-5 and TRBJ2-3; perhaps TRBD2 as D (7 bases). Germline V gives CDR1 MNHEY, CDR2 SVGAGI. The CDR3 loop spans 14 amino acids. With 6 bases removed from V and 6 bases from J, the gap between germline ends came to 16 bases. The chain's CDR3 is CASRPRGAADTQYF. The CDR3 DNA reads TGTGCCAGCAGACCCCGGGGGGCCGCGGATACGCAGTATTTT.

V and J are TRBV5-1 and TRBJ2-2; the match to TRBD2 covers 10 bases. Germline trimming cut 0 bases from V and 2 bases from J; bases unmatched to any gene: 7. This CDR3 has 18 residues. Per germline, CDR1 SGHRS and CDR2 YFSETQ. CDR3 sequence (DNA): TGCGCCAGCAGCTTGGTGGCTAGCGGGGGCCGCAACACCGGGGAGCTGTTTTTT. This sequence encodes CASSLVASGGRNTGELFF.

The CDR3 is CAISGEAGGASYNEQFF. CDR3 bases: TGTGCCATCAGTGGGGAAGCGGGAGGCGCCTCCTACAATGAGCAGTTCTTC. This chain links TRBV10-3 with TRBJ2-1, with 9 bases fitting TRBD2. Germline V gives CDR1 ENHRY, CDR2 SYGVKD. CDR3 length: 17 residues. With V trimmed by 4 bases and J by 0 bases, 7 bases remained unmatched.

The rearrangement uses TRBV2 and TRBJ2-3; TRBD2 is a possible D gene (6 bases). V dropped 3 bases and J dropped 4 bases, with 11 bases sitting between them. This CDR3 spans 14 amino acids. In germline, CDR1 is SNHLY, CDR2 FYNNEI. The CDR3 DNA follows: TGTGCCAGCAGTGACGCGGGGTTAGCAGATACGCAGTATTTT. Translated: CASSDAGLADTQYF.

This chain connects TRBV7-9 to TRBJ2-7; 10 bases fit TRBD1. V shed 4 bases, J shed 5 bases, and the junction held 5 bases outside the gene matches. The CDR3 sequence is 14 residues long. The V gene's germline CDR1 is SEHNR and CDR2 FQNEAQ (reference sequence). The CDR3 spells CASSSRDRGNEQYF. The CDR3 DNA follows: TGTGCCAGCAGCTCCCGGGACAGGGGAAACGAGCAGTACTTC. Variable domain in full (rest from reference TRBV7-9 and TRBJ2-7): DTGVSQNPRHKITKRGQNVTFRCDPISEHNRLYWYRQTLGQGPEFLTYFQNEAQLEKSRLLSDRFSAERPKGSFSTLEIQRTEQGDSAMYLCASSSRDRGNEQYFGPGTRLTVT.

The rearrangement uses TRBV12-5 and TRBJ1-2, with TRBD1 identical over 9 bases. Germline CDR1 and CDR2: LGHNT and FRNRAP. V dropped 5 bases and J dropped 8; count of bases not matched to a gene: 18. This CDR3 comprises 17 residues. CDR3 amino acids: CASGTSGTGLIFTGYTF. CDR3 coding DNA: TGTGCTAGTGGTACTTCCGGGACAGGGTTAATCTTCACGGGCTACACCTTC.

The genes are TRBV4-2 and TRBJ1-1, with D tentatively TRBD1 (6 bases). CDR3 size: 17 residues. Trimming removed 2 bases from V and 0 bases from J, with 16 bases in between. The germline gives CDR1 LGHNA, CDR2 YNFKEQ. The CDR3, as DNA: TGTGCCAGCAGCCAAATCTTACAGGGTGGAATGAACACTGAAGCTTTCTTT. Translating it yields CASSQILQGGMNTEAFF.

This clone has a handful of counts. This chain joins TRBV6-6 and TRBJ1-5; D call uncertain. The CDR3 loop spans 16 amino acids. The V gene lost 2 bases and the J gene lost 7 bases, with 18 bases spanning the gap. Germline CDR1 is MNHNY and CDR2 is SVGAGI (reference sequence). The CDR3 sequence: CASSYPWRRDAQPQHF. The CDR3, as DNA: TGTGCCAGCAGTTACCCTTGGAGAAGAGACGCGCAGCCCCAGCATTTT.

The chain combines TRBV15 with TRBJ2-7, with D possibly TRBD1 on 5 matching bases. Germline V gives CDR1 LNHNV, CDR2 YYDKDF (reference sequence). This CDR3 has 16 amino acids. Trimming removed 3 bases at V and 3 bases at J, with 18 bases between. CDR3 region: CATSSPGQGSIYEQYV. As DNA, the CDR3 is TGTGCCACCAGCAGTCCCGGGCAGGGATCAATCTACGAGCAGTACGTC.